The present T cell receptor beta chain was sequenced within a study of T-cell reconstitution after alpha-beta-depleted transplantation in children (dated by TCRdb to the mid-2010s). About the investigation overall: Using TCR repertoire profiling, the study followed T-cell immune reconstitution in a quantitative way in children after TCRalphabeta/CD19-depleted allogeneic hematopoietic cell transplantation. The investigation overall reported the following: In some patients, the high TCRbeta diversity seen at day 60 was put down to recipient T cells and intrathymic progenitors that had survived conditioning. Over subsequent months, a decline in hyperexpanded clone frequencies was noted, and after one year, T-cell counts and TCRbeta diversity were mostly ascribed to newly produced T cells. The apparently early recovery of alphabetaT-cell counts about two months after transplant reportedly depended on only several hundred rapidly expanded clones that came from non-depleted graft cells.

Library method: PCR. The data were produced on an Illumina HiSeq 2500. Molecular barcoding was employed in the preparation of TCR libraries, with unique molecular identifiers being used to normalize TCRbeta repertoire quantification. The raw public reads went through TCRdb reprocessing: fastp at Q25, MiXCR clone calling, in-frame beta chains kept. Rows with a matching CDR3 protein are joined into one entry that keeps the most common DNA and genes. This sample lists roughly 30,000 distinct CDR3 sequences; less than 8.5% were detected once. The leading ten clones occupy around 30% of the sample. About this clonotype: The clone's antigen remains unknown. No much larger clone is present one base from it, and per-base qualities are unavailable.

Taken with the paper, the label for time point translates to: day 60 (about 2 months) after transplantation. The sample's treatment or condition, from its label and the paper: allogeneic hematopoietic cell transplantation with graft depleted of TCRalphabeta T cells and CD19 B cells. Transplant recipients were children who received TCRalphabeta/CD19-depleted allogeneic hematopoietic cell grafts. The CDR3 covers 15 residues, taking in both the cysteine and the phenylalanine. Here the CDR3 DNA is all that survives: 45 bases in frame from base 1. Sequences LGHNA (CDR1) and YNFKEQ (CDR2) are obtained from the germline V gene. V was cut back by 3 bases and J by 0 bases, leaving a gap of 9 bases between them.

The origin of this receptor is a child under two years old who had a stem cell transplant for acute myeloid leukemia, so the T cells may come from the graft donor. The rearranged segments are TRBV4-2 and TRBJ1-5, with no D gene named confidently. The source was peripheral blood, collected 60 days after TCRalphabeta/CD19-depleted stem cell transplant. The bases are TGTGCCAGCAGCCAGGGCAGGTATAGCAATCAGCCCCAGCATTTT. The encoded protein is CASSQGRYSNQPQHF.